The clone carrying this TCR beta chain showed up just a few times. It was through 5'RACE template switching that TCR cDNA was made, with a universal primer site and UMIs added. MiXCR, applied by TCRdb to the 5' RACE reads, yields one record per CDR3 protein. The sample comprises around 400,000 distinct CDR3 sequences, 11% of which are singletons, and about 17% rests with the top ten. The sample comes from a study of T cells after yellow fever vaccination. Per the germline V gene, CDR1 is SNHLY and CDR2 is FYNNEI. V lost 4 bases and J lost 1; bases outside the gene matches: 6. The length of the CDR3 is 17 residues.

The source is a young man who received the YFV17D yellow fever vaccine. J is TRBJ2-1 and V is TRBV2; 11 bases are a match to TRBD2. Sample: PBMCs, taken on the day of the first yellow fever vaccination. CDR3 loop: CASSGLAGGYSYNEQFF. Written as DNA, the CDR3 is TGTGCCAGCAGTGGGCTAGCGGGGGGTTATTCCTACAATGAGCAGTTCTTC.